This T cell receptor beta chain was retrieved from a study of PD-L1 blockade in urothelial cancer. Whole-study context: Blood was analyzed 3 weeks (second dose) and 6 weeks after treatment start. Study-wide results and caveats: In blood sampled pretreatment, TCR clonality below the median predicted better survival.

Only in-frame clones appear in the TCRdb table, and some are missing; sequencing was by immunoSEQ multiplex PCR. The sample holds over 45,000 clones, around 84% seen once. Comments on this clone: Its antigen is not known.

The time point denotes: pretreatment peripheral blood. The number of samples from each patient was between 1 and 8, taken pretreatment and on-treatment. CDR3 length: 12 residues. With 0 bases removed from V and 10 bases from J, the gap between germline ends came to 10 bases. Germline V CDR1 and CDR2: GTSNPN, SVGIG (reference sequence). The V gene is TRBV30, the J gene TRBJ1-3; no definite D call. This sequence originates from a man in his 60s with urothelial cancer. Specimen: PBMCs, collected around atezolizumab (anti-PD-L1) treatment. CDR3 coding DNA: TGTGCCTGGAGTGTATCCGGGAGAACCATATATTTT. Translating gives CAWSVSGRTIYF.